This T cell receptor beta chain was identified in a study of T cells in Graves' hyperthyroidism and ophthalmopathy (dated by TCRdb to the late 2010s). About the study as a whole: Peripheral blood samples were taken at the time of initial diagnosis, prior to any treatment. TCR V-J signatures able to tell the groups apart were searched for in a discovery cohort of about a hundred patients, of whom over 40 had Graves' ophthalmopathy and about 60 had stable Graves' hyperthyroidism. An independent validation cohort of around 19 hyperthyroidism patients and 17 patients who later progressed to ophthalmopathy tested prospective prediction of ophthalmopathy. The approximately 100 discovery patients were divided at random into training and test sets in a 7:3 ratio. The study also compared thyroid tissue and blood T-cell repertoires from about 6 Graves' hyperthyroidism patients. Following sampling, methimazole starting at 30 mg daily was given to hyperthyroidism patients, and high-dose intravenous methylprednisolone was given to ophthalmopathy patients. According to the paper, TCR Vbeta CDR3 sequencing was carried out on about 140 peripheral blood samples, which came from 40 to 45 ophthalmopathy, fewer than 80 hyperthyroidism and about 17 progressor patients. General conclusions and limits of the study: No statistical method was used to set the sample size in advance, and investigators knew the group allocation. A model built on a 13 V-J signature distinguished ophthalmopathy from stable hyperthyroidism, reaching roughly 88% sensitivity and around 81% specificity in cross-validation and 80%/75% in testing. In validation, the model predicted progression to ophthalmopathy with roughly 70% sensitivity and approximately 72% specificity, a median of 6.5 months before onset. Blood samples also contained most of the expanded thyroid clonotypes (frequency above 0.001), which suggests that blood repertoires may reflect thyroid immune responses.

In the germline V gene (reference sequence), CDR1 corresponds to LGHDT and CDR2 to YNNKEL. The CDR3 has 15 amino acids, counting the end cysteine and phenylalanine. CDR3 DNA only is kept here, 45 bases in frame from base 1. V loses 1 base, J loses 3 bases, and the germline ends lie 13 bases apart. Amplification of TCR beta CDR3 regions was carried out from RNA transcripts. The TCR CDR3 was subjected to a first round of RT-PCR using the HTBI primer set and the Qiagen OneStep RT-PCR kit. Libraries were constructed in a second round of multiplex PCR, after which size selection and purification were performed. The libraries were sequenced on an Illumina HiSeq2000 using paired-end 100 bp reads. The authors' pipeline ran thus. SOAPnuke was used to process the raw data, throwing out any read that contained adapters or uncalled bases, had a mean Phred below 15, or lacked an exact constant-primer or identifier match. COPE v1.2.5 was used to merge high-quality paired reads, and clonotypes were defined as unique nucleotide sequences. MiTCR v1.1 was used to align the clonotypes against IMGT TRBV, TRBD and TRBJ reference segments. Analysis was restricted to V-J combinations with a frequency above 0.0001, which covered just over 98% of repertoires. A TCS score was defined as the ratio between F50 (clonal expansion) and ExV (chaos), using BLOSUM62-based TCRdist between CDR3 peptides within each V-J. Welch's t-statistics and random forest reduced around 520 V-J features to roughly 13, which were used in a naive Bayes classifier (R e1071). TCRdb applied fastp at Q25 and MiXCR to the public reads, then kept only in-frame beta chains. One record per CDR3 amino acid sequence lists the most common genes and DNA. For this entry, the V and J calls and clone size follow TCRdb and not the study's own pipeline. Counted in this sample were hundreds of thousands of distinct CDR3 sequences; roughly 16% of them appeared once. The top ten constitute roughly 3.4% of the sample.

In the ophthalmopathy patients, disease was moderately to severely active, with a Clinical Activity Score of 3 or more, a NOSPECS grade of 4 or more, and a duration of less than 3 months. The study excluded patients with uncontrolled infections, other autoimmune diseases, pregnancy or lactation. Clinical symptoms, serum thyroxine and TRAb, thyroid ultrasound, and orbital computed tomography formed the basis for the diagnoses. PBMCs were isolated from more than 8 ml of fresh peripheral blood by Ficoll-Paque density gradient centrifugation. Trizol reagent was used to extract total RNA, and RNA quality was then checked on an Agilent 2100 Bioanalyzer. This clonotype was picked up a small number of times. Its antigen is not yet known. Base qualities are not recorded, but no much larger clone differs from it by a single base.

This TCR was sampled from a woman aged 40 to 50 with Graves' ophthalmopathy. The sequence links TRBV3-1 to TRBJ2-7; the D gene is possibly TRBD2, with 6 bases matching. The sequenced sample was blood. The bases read TGTGCCAGCAGCCAAGCTGCGGGAAGGGGCTACGAGCAGTACTTC. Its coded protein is CASSQAAGRGYEQYF.